These 13 T cell receptor beta chains originate from one sample sequenced in a study of T cells in Graves' hyperthyroidism and ophthalmopathy. Researchers took RNA transcripts and amplified the TCR beta CDR3 regions from them. The HTBI set primed first-round TCR CDR3 RT-PCR. TCRdb independently ran MiXCR on the multiplex PCR reads; one entry per CDR3 protein. This table has approximately 330,000 distinct CDR3 sequences, roughly an eighth appearing once. The sequencing sample was made of blood. Receptors originate from a woman aged 40 to 50 with Graves' ophthalmopathy.

Concerning this clonotype itself: The CDR3 ends on some other residue instead of the conserved phenylalanine or tryptophan, so this is likely a read error. The V call is TRBV19, the J call TRBJ2-1; the match to TRBD1 covers 8 bases. The J segment lost 2 bases and the V segment lost 6 bases, leaving 6 bases of the junction unmatched. Germline loops: CDR1 LNHDA, CDR2 SQIVND (reference sequence). CDR3 length equals 15 residues. In DNA, the CDR3 is TGTGCCAGTAGGGAGGAGGGACAGGCCTACAATGAGCAGTTCTCC. Translated, it gives CASREEGQAYNEQFS.

Ten or more counts support this clonotype. This chain connects TRBV5-1 to TRBJ1-1; D possibly corresponds to TRBD1 (5 bases). CDR1 and CDR2 (germline): SGHRS, YFSETQ. Deletions cut 3 bases from V and 4 bases from J, with 7 bases between. CDR3 length: 12 amino acids. The CDR3 spells CASSYGGTEAFF. The CDR3 coding sequence is TGCGCCAGCAGCTATGGGGGCACTGAAGCTTTCTTT.

This clonotype was recorded many times. V is TRBV15 and J is TRBJ1-4; no firm D call. The V end lost 5 bases, the J end lost 0 bases, and 7 bases lay between the germline ends. Germline-derived CDR1 and CDR2 are LNHNV and YYDKDF (reference sequence). The CDR3 runs 14 residues. The CDR3 DNA is TGTGCCACCAGCCGGAGTGCAACTAATGAAAAACTGTTTTTT. Protein: CATSRSATNEKLFF.

This clonotype came up many times. The J gene is TRBJ1-5, the V gene TRBV3-1; the match to TRBD1 covers 9 bases. CDR1 is LGHDT, CDR2 YNNKEL, per germline (reference sequence). J lost 6 bases, V lost 6 bases, and 3 bases had no gene match. The CDR3 is made up of 13 amino acids. CDR3: CASSLGQGQPQHF. CDR3 nucleotides: TGTGCCAGCAGTCTGGGACAGGGTCAGCCCCAGCATTTT.

The chain links TRBV3-1 to TRBJ2-1; D not certain. This CDR3 is built from 16 residues. The V gene's germline CDR1 is LGHDT and CDR2 YNNKEL (reference sequence). V was shortened by 0 bases and J by 4 bases, with 13 bases between the two germline ends. The CDR3 nucleotides read TGTGCCAGCAGCCAAGATGAATTTGATCTGTACAATGAGCAGTTCTTC. Translation gives CASSQDEFDLYNEQFF.

The CDR3 region is CSASETGLGDYEQYF. The DNA for the CDR3 is TGCAGTGCTAGCGAAACGGGACTAGGGGACTACGAGCAGTACTTC. The chain uses TRBV20-1 and TRBJ2-7, with 8 bases fitting TRBD2. The V gene's germline CDR1 is DFQATT and CDR2 SNEGSKA (reference sequence). CDR3 size: 15 residues. The junction had 10 bases not matched to a gene; V was cut back by 3 bases and J by 3 bases.

This clonotype was counted only a few times. The chain couples TRBV7-9 to TRBJ2-2; D possibly corresponds to TRBD1 (5 bases). V was pared by 0 bases and J by 4 bases, with 15 bases between. CDR1 and CDR2 from the germline V gene are SEHNR and FQNEAQ (reference sequence). The length of the CDR3 is 17 residues. The chain's CDR3 is CASSLASGRRVTGELFF. The CDR3 DNA follows: TGTGCCAGCAGCTTAGCCTCAGGGCGTCGAGTCACCGGGGAGCTGTTTTTT.

This clonotype was detected only a few times. The chain recombines TRBV5-8 with TRBJ2-3; 13 nucleotides line up with TRBD2. The V gene end was trimmed by 1 base and the J gene end by 6 bases; junction bases not matched to a gene: 20. The CDR3 spans 21 residues. Germline CDR1 and CDR2: SGHTS and YDEGEE. The CDR3 DNA reads as TGTGCCAGCAGCTTGTGGTCCCGACTAGCGGGGGGACTACTACCCACGGATACGCAGTATTTT. This codes for CASSLWSRLAGGLLPTDTQYF.

This rearrangement joins TRBV4-1 to TRBJ1-6; 9 nucleotides match TRBD1. Germline V gene sequence: CDR1 MGHRA, CDR2 YSYEKL. The J segment lost 9 bases and the V segment lost 4 bases, leaving 4 bases of the junction unmatched. The CDR3 extends over 14 amino acids. CDR3 coding DNA: TGCGCCAGCAGCCGGGGACAGGGTAGTTCACCCCTCCACTTT. Its protein product is CASSRGQGSSPLHF.

The chain combines TRBV7-8 with TRBJ2-3; a weak D match, TRBD1 (7 bases). Trimming left V 7 bases short and J 5 bases short, with 22 bases between. CDR3 size: 16 residues. Germline V gene sequence: CDR1 SGHVS, CDR2 FQNEAQ. CDR3 DNA: TGTGCCAGCATCCCGAAGACAGGGAGGACTCTAGATACGCAGTATTTT. The encoded protein is CASIPKTGRTLDTQYF.

The chain joins TRBV7-9 to TRBJ2-1; unclear D gene. The CDR3 sequence is 14 residues long. The V gene lost 5 bases and the J gene lost 10 bases, with 18 bases spanning the gap. Germline CDR1 reads SEHNR; CDR2 reads FQNEAQ (reference sequence). CDR3 DNA: TGTGCCAGCAGCGACCAGGAATTCTCAAGGGAGCAGTTCTTC. Its protein product is CASSDQEFSREQFF.

As to this clonotype: One base away lies a much larger clone, so this may be a sequencing read error. In DNA, the CDR3 is TGTGCCAGTAGTATCTGGACGGCGGACACTGAAGCTTTCTTT. It translates to CASSIWTADTEAFF. The rearrangement joins TRBV19 to TRBJ1-1; D ambiguous. The length of the CDR3 is 14 residues. V gave up 3 bases and J gave up 3 bases, with 11 bases separating them. Germline V lookup: CDR1 LNHDA, CDR2 SQIVND (reference sequence).

This clonotype showed up many times. The V gene is TRBV27, the J gene TRBJ2-1; D gene unclear. The CDR3 loop spans 12 amino acids. V lost 5 bases and J 4 bases, leaving 6 bases between the germline ends. CDR1 is MNHEY, CDR2 SMNVEV, per germline (reference sequence). The CDR3 here is CASSTPYNEQFF. The CDR3 nucleotides read TGTGCCAGCAGTACACCTTACAATGAGCAGTTCTTC.